Sequencing of this T cell receptor (beta chain) was carried out in a study of cytomegalovirus exposure and HLA in healthy donors. In regard to this clone: Its antigen is currently unknown.

PCR primers comprised 60 Vbeta and 13 Jbeta primers. Sequenced by immunoSEQ multiplex PCR; TCRdb stores in-frame clones only, minus some. The table records some 220,000 clones, about 77% of them present only once. Study-wide points: Several top significant clusters appeared, in a later analysis, to be linked to common viral pathogens. The authors excluded some V segments, including TRBV6-2 and TRBV6-3, as indistinguishable. Per a prior analysis, the majority of TCR beta V segments were productive roughly 87% or roughly 30% of the time.

The CDR3 sequence is 15 residues long. In germline, CDR1 is MGHRA, CDR2 YSYEKL. The trim removed 3 bases at V and 6 bases at J, leaving 9 bases unmatched. The sequence was obtained from a boy aged 10-17 years in good health and CMV-seronegative. What was sequenced was PBMCs. This chain joins TRBV4-1 and TRBJ1-2; TRBD1 matches at 8 bases. CDR3 coding DNA: TGCGCCAGCAGCCAGGGGGTCTGGACAGGGAATGGCTACACCTTC. Its protein is CASSQGVWTGNGYTF.